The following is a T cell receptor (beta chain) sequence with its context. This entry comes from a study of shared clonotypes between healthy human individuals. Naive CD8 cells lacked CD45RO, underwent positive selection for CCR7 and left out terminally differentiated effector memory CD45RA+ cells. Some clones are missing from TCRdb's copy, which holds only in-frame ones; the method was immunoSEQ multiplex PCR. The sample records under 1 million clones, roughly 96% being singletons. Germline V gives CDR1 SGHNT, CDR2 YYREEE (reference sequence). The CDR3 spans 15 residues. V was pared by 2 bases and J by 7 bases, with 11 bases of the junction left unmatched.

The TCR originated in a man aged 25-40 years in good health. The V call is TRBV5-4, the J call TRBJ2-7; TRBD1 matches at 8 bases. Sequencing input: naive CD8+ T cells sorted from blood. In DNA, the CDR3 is TGTGCCAGCAGCTTTCCGGGACAGGAAGGGCCGGAGCAGTACTTC. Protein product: CASSFPGQEGPEQYF.